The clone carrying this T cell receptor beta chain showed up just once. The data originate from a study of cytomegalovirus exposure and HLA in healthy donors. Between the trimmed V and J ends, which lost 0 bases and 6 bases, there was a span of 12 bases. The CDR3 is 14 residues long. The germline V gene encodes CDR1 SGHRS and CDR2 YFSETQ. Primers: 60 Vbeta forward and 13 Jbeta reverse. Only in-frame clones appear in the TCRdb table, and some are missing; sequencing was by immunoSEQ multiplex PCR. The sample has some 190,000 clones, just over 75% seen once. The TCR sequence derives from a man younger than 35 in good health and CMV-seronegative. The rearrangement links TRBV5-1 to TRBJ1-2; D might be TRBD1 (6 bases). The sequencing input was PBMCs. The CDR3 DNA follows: TGCGCCAGCAGCTTGGGCTACAGGGTGGATGGCTACACCTTC. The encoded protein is CASSLGYRVDGYTF. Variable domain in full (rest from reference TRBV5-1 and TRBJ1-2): KAGVTQTPRYLIKTRGQQVTLSCSPISGHRSVSWYQQTPGQGLQFLFEYFSETQRNKGNFPGRFSGRQFSNSRSEMNVSTLELGDSALYLCASSLGYRVDGYTFGSGTRLTVV.